A single sample gave rise to the 25 T cell receptor beta chains below, sequenced in a study of T-cell reconstitution after alpha-beta-depleted transplantation in children. The TCRbeta library incorporated unique molecular identifiers. One entry per CDR3 protein results from TCRdb running MiXCR on the PCR reads. The sample lists some 290,000 distinct CDR3 sequences, 20% to 30% seen once, with roughly 9.8% in the top ten. The source material was PBMCs, mostly from graft donor cells, sampled 180 days after TCRalphabeta/CD19-depleted stem cell transplant. These receptors were taken from a male patient between 5 and 17 years old who had a stem cell transplant for acute lymphoblastic leukemia, so the T cells may come from the graft donor.

This clonotype has a handful of counts. The chain has TRBV15 and TRBJ1-5; 11 bases are a match to TRBD1. CDR1 is LNHNV and CDR2 is YYDKDF in the germline V gene (reference sequence). Trimming cost V 1 base and J 4 bases; bases outside gene matches: 3. CDR3 length equals 16 residues. The CDR3 is CATSRGTGGANQPQHF. The CDR3 region has the DNA TGTGCCACCAGCAGAGGGACAGGGGGCGCAAATCAGCCCCAGCATTTT.

The chain carries TRBV20-1 and TRBJ2-5, with 7 bases matching TRBD1. Germline CDR1 reads DFQATT; CDR2 reads SNEGSKA (reference sequence). This CDR3 contains 17 residues. Trimming took 5 bases from V and 1 from J; bases not matched to a gene: 16. CDR3 in amino acids: CSAPNRGHFNLQETQYF. DNA of the CDR3: TGCAGTGCTCCGAACAGGGGACACTTCAACCTCCAAGAGACCCAGTACTTC.

The chain recombines TRBV29-1 with TRBJ1-5; weak D call: TRBD1 (5 bases). This CDR3 has 12 residues. With 4 bases removed from V and 7 bases from J, the gap between germline ends came to 11 bases. Germline V gives CDR1 SQVTM, CDR2 ANQGSEA. CDR3 in DNA: TGCAGCGTTGGGGACCGGGGGCAGCCCCAGCATTTT. Protein sequence: CSVGDRGQPQHF.

This clonotype was seen a few times. The V call is TRBV12-3 or TRBV12-4, the J call TRBJ2-1; 13 bases fit TRBD2. This CDR3 has 16 amino acids. The V gene end was trimmed by 3 bases and the J gene end by 2 bases; junction bases not matched to a gene: 1. The CDR3 coding sequence is TGTGCCAGCAGTTTCGGACTAGCGGGAGCCTACAATGAGCAGTTCTTC. It codes for CASSFGLAGAYNEQFF.

This rearrangement joins TRBV6-2 or TRBV6-3 to TRBJ2-4, with TRBD1 identical over 7 bases. Unmatched junction bases numbered 7, after V lost 5 bases and J lost 0 bases. Per the germline V gene, CDR1 is MNHEY and CDR2 is SVGEGT. The CDR3 contains 16 residues. In DNA form, the CDR3 reads TGTGCCAGCAGTACAAGGGGACAGCTAGCCAAAAACATTCAGTACTTC. Its protein is CASSTRGQLAKNIQYF.

V is TRBV7-9 and J is TRBJ2-3; 9 nucleotides align to TRBD2. Germline V gene sequence: CDR1 SEHNR, CDR2 FQNEAQ (reference sequence). The CDR3 is 16 amino acids. Trimming at V came to 1 base and at J to 0 bases, leaving 2 bases not matched to a gene. The CDR3 DNA reads as TGTGCCAGCAGCTTAGGACTAGCGGTGAGCACAGATACGCAGTATTTT. Residues: CASSLGLAVSTDTQYF.

This rearrangement joins TRBV5-6 to TRBJ2-1; 13 bases are a match to TRBD2. CDR1 is SGHDT, CDR2 YYEEEE, per germline. This CDR3 spans 16 amino acids. J was trimmed by 5 bases and V by 3 bases; bases with no gene match: 5. The CDR3 reads CASSYLGLAGNNEQFF. The CDR3 nucleotides read TGTGCCAGCAGCTATTTGGGACTAGCGGGAAACAATGAGCAGTTCTTC.

The chain employs TRBV29-1 and TRBJ2-3; possibly TRBD1 for D (6 bases). The germline gives CDR1 SQVTM, CDR2 ANQGSEA. Trimming left V 4 bases short and J 3 bases short, with 11 bases between. CDR3 length equals 13 residues. Written as DNA, the CDR3 is TGCAGCGTTGTTAGGACAGCAACAGATACGCAGTATTTT. Protein: CSVVRTATDTQYF.

The rearrangement joins TRBV12-3 or TRBV12-4 to TRBJ2-3; TRBD2 is a possible D gene (5 bases). The germline V and J ends were trimmed by 4 bases and 9 bases, with 14 bases remaining between them. This CDR3 has 13 amino acids. CDR3 sequence: CASSSHTGLTQYF. In DNA, the CDR3 is TGTGCCAGCAGTTCCCACACGGGGTTGACGCAGTATTTT.

This sequence joins TRBV6-5 and TRBJ1-6, with D hard to call. This CDR3 is built from 12 residues. Trimming pared 8 bases from V and 8 bases from J, leaving 10 bases between. Germline V gene lookup returns CDR1 MNHEY and CDR2 SVGAGI. DNA for the CDR3: TGTGCCAGCGGGCTGAGTCATTCACCCCTCCACTTT. It codes for CASGLSHSPLHF.

The rearrangement uses TRBV5-1 and TRBJ1-3; D gene unclear. Trimming removed 0 bases at V and 6 bases at J, with 13 bases between. CDR3 length equals 15 residues. In germline, CDR1 is SGHRS, CDR2 YFSETQ. CDR3 nucleotide sequence: TGCGCCAGCAGCTTGGCCTGGGGTGCGGCAAACACCATATATTTT. Its protein is CASSLAWGAANTIYF.

This clonotype was seen a few times. This chain joins TRBV5-1 and TRBJ1-5; no reliable D call. CDR3 length: 14 amino acids. Trimming cost V 0 bases and J 2 bases, with 6 bases left between them. The germline CDR1 and CDR2 sequences are SGHRS and YFSETQ. CDR3 sequence: CASSLGTRNQPQHF. CDR3 nucleotide sequence: TGCGCCAGCAGCTTGGGAACTCGCAATCAGCCCCAGCATTTT.

This chain links TRBV20-1 with TRBJ2-7, with TRBD2 matching 9 bases. Looked up from germline, CDR1 is DFQATT and CDR2 is SNEGSKA (reference sequence). The CDR3 is made up of 19 amino acids. V lost 1 base to trimming and J lost 2 bases; unmatched junction nucleotides: 18. CDR3 residues: CSARGGRWGTAGGTYEQYF. CDR3 sequence (DNA): TGCAGTGCTAGAGGGGGTAGATGGGGAACAGCGGGAGGAACCTACGAGCAGTACTTC.

The rearrangement joins TRBV10-3 to TRBJ2-3; possible D gene TRBD1, 6 bases. Germline V gene sequence: CDR1 ENHRY, CDR2 SYGVKD. The CDR3 loop spans 14 amino acids. V gave up 7 bases and J gave up 2 bases, with 13 bases separating them. The CDR3 loop reads CAIMDSPNTDTQYF. The CDR3 DNA reads TGTGCCATCATGGACAGCCCCAACACAGATACGCAGTATTTT.

The genes are TRBV7-8 and TRBJ2-5, with D maybe TRBD1 (6 bases). Trimming removed 5 bases from V and 3 bases from J, with 10 bases in between. The germline gives CDR1 SGHVS, CDR2 FQNEAQ. There are 13 residues in the CDR3. CDR3 loop: CASSTYREETQYF. CDR3 DNA: TGTGCCAGCAGCACCTACAGGGAAGAGACCCAGTACTTC.

Concerning this clonotype: Just one base apart from a much larger clone, this may be a read error. The V and J genes are TRBV20-1 and TRBJ1-6; D remains unclear. The V end lost 6 bases, the J end lost 12 bases, and 24 bases lay between the germline ends. Germline CDR1 reads DFQATT; CDR2 reads SNEGSKA (reference sequence). CDR3 length equals 15 residues. CDR3 protein: CSAPPPPVAGLPLHF. In nucleotides, the CDR3 is TGCAGTGCGCCACCACCTCCGGTGGCAGGATTACCCCTCCACTTT.

This clonotype was recorded a few times. The rearrangement joins TRBV7-7 to TRBJ2-1; 12 positions agree with TRBD2. V shed 5 bases and J 6 bases; nucleotides not matched to a gene: 5. There are 15 residues in the CDR3. Germline V gives CDR1 SSHAT, CDR2 FNYEAQ (reference sequence). This CDR3 reads CASSAGLAGINEQFF. CDR3 DNA sequence: TGTGCCAGCAGCGCTGGACTAGCGGGAATCAATGAGCAGTTCTTC. The full variable domain, in which reference TRBV7-7 and TRBJ2-1 provide the parts outside the CDR3, is GAGVSQSPRYKVTKRGQDVTLRCDPISSHATLYWYQQALGQGPEFLTYFNYEAQPDKSGLPSDRFSAERPEGSISTLTIQRTEQRDSAMYRCASSAGLAGINEQFFGPGTRLTVL.

The chain couples TRBV2 to TRBJ2-3; TRBD1 or TRBD2 may be the D gene (5 bases each). Per germline, CDR1 SNHLY and CDR2 FYNNEI. This CDR3 region has 16 residues. V was trimmed by 3 bases and J by 3 bases, leaving 16 bases between them. The CDR3 loop reads CASSDPGVAGTDTQYF. CDR3 sequence (DNA): TGTGCCAGCAGTGACCCCGGGGTAGCAGGGACAGATACGCAGTATTTT.

This chain connects TRBV18 to TRBJ2-2, with D unresolved. The V end lost 0 bases, the J end lost 5 bases, and 7 bases lay between the germline ends. Germline-derived CDR1 and CDR2 are KGHSH and LQKENI. This CDR3 is 14 amino acids long. DNA of the CDR3: TGTGCCAGCTCACCACCGGCCGGAACCGGGGAGCTGTTTTTT. Encoded protein: CASSPPAGTGELFF.

Here the CDR3 DNA reads TGCGCCAGCAGCTTGGTACTAGCGGGAGCTGACGAGCAGTACTTC. This gives the protein CASSLVLAGADEQYF. This chain uses TRBV5-1 with TRBJ2-7; TRBD2 aligns across 11 bases. The germline V gene has CDR1 SGHRS and CDR2 YFSETQ. With 0 bases clipped from V and 5 bases from J, the junction kept 4 bases outside the gene matches. The CDR3 consists of 15 residues.

This clonotype was seen just once. The V call is TRBV20-1, the J call TRBJ1-4; D not resolved. From germline, CDR1 is DFQATT and CDR2 SNEGSKA (reference sequence). Trimming left V 0 bases short and J 4 bases short, with 6 bases between. The CDR3 has 13 amino acids. CDR3 nucleotide sequence: TGCAGTGCTAGAGAGGGCAGTAATGAAAAACTGTTTTTT. Amino acid sequence: CSAREGSNEKLFF.

The chain links TRBV5-1 to TRBJ2-7; 14 bases are shared with TRBD2. Germline CDR1 SGHRS, CDR2 YFSETQ. The CDR3 runs 16 residues. After removal of 1 base from V and 6 bases from J, the junction contained 6 bases not matched to a gene. CDR3 in amino acids: CASSLRLAGGPGEQYF. CDR3 nucleotides: TGCGCCAGCAGCTTGAGACTAGCGGGAGGGCCAGGCGAGCAGTACTTC. Full variable domain (remainder filled in from reference TRBV5-1 and TRBJ2-7): KAGVTQTPRYLIKTRGQQVTLSCSPISGHRSVSWYQQTPGQGLQFLFEYFSETQRNKGNFPGRFSGRQFSNSRSEMNVSTLELGDSALYLCASSLRLAGGPGEQYFGPGTRLTVT.

The CDR3 here is CASSQSTRSVTEAFF. CDR3 bases: TGTGCCAGCAGCCAATCCACAAGGAGTGTCACTGAAGCTTTCTTT. This rearrangement joins TRBV16 to TRBJ1-1; the D is unclear. The germline V gene has CDR1 KGHSY and CDR2 FQNENV. This CDR3 spans 15 amino acids. V was clipped by 0 bases and J by 4 bases, with 12 bases between them.

This clonotype has a count of ten or more. The V and J genes are TRBV20-1 and TRBJ2-3; 14 nucleotides agree with TRBD2. Germline CDR1 reads DFQATT; CDR2 reads SNEGSKA (reference sequence). The V segment lost 2 bases and the J segment 7 bases; nucleotides outside the gene matches: 11. This CDR3 comprises 17 residues. The CDR3 DNA sequence: TGCAGTGCTAGACTGAACAAAGGGACTAGCGGGAGAAATACGCAGTATTTT. Translation gives CSARLNKGTSGRNTQYF.

This clonotype has only a few counts. The CDR3 spells CSAYRVISTEAFF. In nucleotides, the CDR3 is TGCAGTGCATATAGGGTAATAAGCACTGAAGCTTTCTTT. V and J are TRBV20-1 and TRBJ1-1, with D uncertain. The V end lost 6 bases, the J end lost 4 bases, and 15 bases lay between the germline ends. Germline values: CDR1 DFQATT, CDR2 SNEGSKA (reference sequence). The CDR3 covers 13 residues.